Shown below are 9 T cell receptor beta chains from a single sample sequenced in a study of control samples from healthy donors and cancer patients. The table came from immunoSEQ multiplex PCR; TCRdb's copy has only in-frame clones and leaves some out. The sample has over 150,000 clones, roughly 94% seen once; the top ten hold about 5%. Material: blood. Receptors originate from a man aged 35 to 55 in good health.

This sequence joins TRBV7-6 and TRBJ2-2, with 9 bases lining up with TRBD2. Germline V gives CDR1 SGHVS, CDR2 FNYEAQ. CDR3 size: 17 residues. With 0 bases clipped from V and 4 bases from J, the junction kept 6 bases outside the gene matches. The CDR3 sequence is CASSLAPSGGPTGELFF. Written as DNA, the CDR3 is TGTGCCAGCAGCTTAGCGCCGAGCGGGGGGCCCACCGGGGAGCTGTTTTTT.

V usage is TRBV11-2 and J usage is TRBJ2-1; D is unresolved. V shed 3 bases and J shed 11 bases, with 11 bases lying between them. This CDR3 contains 12 residues. In germline, CDR1 is SGHAT, CDR2 FQNNGV. Written as DNA, the CDR3 is TGTGCCAGCAGCTTTTTTGAGCAGAAGCAGTTCTTC. Translation gives CASSFFEQKQFF.

The V call is TRBV6-5, the J call TRBJ1-2; no definite D call. Deletions cut 0 bases from V and 4 bases from J, with 9 bases between. Per the germline V gene, CDR1 is MNHEY and CDR2 is SVGAGI. There are 14 residues in the CDR3. The CDR3 DNA follows: TGTGCCAGCAGTTACTCGATGGCCGGCTATGGCTACACCTTC. As protein: CASSYSMAGYGYTF.

V gene TRBV28 combines with J gene TRBJ2-7; D uncertain. Germline V CDR1 and CDR2: MDHEN, SYDVKM. This CDR3 is built from 12 residues. Deletions cut 3 bases from V and 3 bases from J, with 6 bases between. For the CDR3, the DNA is TGTGCCAGCAGTTTTTCCAGCTACGAGCAGTACTTC. Translating gives CASSFSSYEQYF.

This chain uses TRBV7-2 with TRBJ1-6; D unresolved. The length of the CDR3 is 15 residues. Germline loops: CDR1 SGHTA, CDR2 FQGNSA. V was cut by 0 bases and J by 6 bases, with 9 bases left in between. The CDR3 protein is CASSLAGSINSPLHF. The CDR3 nucleotides read TGTGCCAGCAGCTTAGCTGGTTCCATTAATTCACCCCTCCACTTT.

This chain uses TRBV28 with TRBJ2-3; TRBD2 matches 10 bases. Germline values: CDR1 MDHEN, CDR2 SYDVKM. The CDR3 totals 18 residues. The J segment lost 3 bases and the V segment lost 2 bases, leaving 11 bases of the junction unmatched. DNA of the CDR3: TGTGCCAGCAGTTTAATAGTCACTAGCGGGGACACAACAGATACGCAGTATTTT. Translated, it gives CASSLIVTSGDTTDTQYF.

The J gene is TRBJ2-5, the V gene TRBV7-3; TRBD1 matches 9 bases. Unmatched junction bases numbered 2, after V lost 3 bases and J lost 0 bases. Per germline, CDR1 SGHTA and CDR2 FQGTGA. This CDR3 is built from 15 residues. The chain's CDR3 is CASSFGDRDQETQYF. Written as DNA, the CDR3 is TGTGCCAGCAGCTTTGGGGACAGGGACCAAGAGACCCAGTACTTC.

The chain combines TRBV28 with TRBJ2-1, with D possibly TRBD2 on 6 matching bases. Germline values: CDR1 MDHEN, CDR2 SYDVKM. The CDR3 consists of 15 residues. Between the trimmed V and J ends, which lost 3 bases and 1 base, there was a span of 10 bases. In DNA form, the CDR3 reads TGTGCCAGCAGTTTTCGGGGGTTATCCTACAATGAGCAGTTCTTC. Amino acid sequence: CASSFRGLSYNEQFF.

J is TRBJ2-7 and V is TRBV6-5, with D possibly TRBD1 on 6 matching bases. Germline CDR1 and CDR2: MNHEY and SVGAGI. This CDR3 spans 13 amino acids. The V end was cut by 5 bases, the J end by 2 bases, with 10 bases between. The CDR3 nucleotides are TGTGCCAGCAGTACAGGGATTGCCTACGAGCAGTACTTC. Its translation is CASSTGIAYEQYF.